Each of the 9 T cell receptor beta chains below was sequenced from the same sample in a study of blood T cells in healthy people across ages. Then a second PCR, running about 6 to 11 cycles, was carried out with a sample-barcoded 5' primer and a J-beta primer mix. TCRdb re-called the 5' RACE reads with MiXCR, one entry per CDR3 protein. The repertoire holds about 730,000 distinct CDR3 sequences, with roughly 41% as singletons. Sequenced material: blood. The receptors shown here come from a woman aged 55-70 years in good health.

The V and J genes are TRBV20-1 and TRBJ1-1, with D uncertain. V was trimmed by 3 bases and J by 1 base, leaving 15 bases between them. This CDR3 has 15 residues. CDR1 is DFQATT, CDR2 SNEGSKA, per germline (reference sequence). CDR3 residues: CSASGEGRGNTEAFF. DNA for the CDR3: TGCAGTGCTAGTGGGGAGGGCCGGGGGAACACTGAAGCTTTCTTT.

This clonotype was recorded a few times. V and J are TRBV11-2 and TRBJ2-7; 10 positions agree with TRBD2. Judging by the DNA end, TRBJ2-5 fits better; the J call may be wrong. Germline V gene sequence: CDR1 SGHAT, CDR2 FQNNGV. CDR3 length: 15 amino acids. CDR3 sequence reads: CASSPPSGSVETQYF. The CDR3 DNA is TGTGCCAGCAGCCCCCCTAGCGGGAGTGTGGAGACCCAGTACTTC.

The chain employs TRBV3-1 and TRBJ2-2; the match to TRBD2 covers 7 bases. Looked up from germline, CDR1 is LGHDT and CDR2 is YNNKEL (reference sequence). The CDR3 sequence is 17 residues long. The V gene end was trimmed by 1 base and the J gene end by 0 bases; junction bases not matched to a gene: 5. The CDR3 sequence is CASSQGSGVTNTGELFF. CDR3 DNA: TGTGCCAGCAGCCAAGGAAGCGGGGTTACGAACACCGGGGAGCTGTTTTTT.

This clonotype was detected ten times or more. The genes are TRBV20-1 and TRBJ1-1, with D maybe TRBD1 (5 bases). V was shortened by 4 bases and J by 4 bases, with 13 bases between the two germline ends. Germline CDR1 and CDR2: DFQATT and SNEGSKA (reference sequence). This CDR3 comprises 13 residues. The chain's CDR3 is CSAIIPQGTEAFF. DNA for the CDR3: TGCAGTGCTATAATTCCCCAGGGCACTGAAGCTTTCTTT.

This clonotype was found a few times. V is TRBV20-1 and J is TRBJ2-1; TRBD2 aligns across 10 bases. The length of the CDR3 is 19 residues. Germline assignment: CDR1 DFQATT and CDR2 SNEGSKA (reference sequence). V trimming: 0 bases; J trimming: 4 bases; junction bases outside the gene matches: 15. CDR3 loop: CSARDKRGTSGTYYNEQFF. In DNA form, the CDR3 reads TGCAGTGCTAGAGATAAGAGGGGAACTAGCGGGACCTATTACAATGAGCAGTTCTTC.

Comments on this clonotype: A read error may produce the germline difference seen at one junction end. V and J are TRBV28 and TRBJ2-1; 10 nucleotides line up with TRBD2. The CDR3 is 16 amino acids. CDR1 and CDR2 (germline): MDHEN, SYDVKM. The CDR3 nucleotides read TGTGCCAGCAGTTCTCAGGGAGCGGGAGGGTCCAATGGGCAGTTCTTC. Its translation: CASSSQGAGGSNGQFF. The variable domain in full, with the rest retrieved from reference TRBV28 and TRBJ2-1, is DVKVTQSSRYLVKRTGEKVFLECVQDMDHENMFWYRQDPGLGLRLIYFSYDVKMKEKGDIPEGYSVSREKKERFSLILESASTNQTSMYLCASSSQGAGGSNGQFFGPGTRLTVL.

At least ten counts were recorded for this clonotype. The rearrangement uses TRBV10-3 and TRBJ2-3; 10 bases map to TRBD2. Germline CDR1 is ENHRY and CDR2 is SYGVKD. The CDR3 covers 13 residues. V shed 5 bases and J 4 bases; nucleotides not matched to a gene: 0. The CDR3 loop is CAISLAGADTQYF. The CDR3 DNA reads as TGTGCCATCAGTCTAGCGGGGGCAGATACGCAGTATTTT.

CDR3 in DNA: TGTGCCATCAGAGACCCGGGGGTCGGGACGCAGTATTTT. Its protein is CAIRDPGVGTQYF. V is TRBV10-3 and J is TRBJ2-3; a possible D gene is TRBD2 (6 bases). Trimming removed 6 bases at V and 9 bases at J, with 16 bases between. CDR3 length: 13 amino acids. Germline assignment: CDR1 ENHRY and CDR2 SYGVKD.

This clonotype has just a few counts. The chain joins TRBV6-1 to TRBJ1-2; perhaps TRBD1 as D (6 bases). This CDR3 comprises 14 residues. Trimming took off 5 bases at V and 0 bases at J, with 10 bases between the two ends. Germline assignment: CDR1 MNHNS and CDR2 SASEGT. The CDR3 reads CASSSGDSNYGYTF. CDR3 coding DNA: TGTGCCAGCAGTTCAGGGGATTCTAACTATGGCTACACCTTC.